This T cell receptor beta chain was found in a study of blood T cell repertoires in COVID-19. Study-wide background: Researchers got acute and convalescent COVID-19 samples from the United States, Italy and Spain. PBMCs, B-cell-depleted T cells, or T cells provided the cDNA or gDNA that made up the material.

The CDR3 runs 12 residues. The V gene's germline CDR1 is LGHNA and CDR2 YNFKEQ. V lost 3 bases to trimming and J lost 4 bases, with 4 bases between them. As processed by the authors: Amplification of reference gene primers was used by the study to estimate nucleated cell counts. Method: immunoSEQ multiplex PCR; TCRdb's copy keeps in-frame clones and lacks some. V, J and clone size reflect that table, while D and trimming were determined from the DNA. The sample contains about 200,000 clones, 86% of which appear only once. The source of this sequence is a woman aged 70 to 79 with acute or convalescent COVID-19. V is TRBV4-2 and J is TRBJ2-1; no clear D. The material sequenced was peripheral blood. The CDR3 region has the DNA TGTGCCAGCAGCCACAGATACAATGAGCAGTTCTTC. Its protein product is CASSHRYNEQFF.